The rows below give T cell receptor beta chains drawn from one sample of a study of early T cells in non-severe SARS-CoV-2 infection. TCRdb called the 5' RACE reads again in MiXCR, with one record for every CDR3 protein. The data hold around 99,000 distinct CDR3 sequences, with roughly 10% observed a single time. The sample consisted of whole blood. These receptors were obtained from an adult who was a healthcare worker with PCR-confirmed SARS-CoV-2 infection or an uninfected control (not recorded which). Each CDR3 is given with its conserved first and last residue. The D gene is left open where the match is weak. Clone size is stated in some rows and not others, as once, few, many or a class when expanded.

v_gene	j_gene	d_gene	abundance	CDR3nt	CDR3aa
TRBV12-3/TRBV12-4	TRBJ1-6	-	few	TGTGCCAGCAGTTTTTGGGCGCAGGGGAATTCACCCCTCCACTTT	CASSFWAQGNSPLHF
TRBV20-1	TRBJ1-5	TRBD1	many	TGCAGTGCTAGACCAGCTGCAGGGGGAAATCAGCCCCAGCATTTT	CSARPAAGGNQPQHF
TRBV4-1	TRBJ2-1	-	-	TGCGCCAGCAGCCAAGATAATGCGGTGACGAACAATGAGCAGTTCTTC	CASSQDNAVTNNEQFF
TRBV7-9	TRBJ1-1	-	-	TGTGCCAGCAGCCCGGGGACGCCAGAAGCTATCTTT	CASSPGTPEAIF
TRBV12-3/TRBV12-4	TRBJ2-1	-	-	TGTGCCAGCACCCCCAGCCGGAATGAGCAGTTCTTC	CASTPSRNEQFF
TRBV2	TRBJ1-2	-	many	TGTGCCAGCAAGGGACTTAGCTATGGCTACACCTTC	CASKGLSYGYTF
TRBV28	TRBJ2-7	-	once	TGTGCCAGCGGACGCAGCAACTACGAGCAGTACTTC	CASGRSNYEQYF
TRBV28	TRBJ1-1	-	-	TGTGCCAGCAGTGGCACTTCGAACACTGAAGCTTTCTTT	CASSGTSNTEAFF
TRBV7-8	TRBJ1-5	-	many	TGTGCCAGCAGCCCTATCGGAGCGGGGCAGCCCCAGCATTTT	CASSPIGAGQPQHF
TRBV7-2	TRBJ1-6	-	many	TGTGCCAGCAGCTTAGAGTCCCCGGGGTCACCCCTCCACTTT	CASSLESPGSPLHF
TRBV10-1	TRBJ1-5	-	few	TGCGCCAGCAGTGAGTTAGGGGGATATAGCAATCAGCCCCAGCATTTT	CASSELGGYSNQPQHF
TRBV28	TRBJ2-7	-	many	TGTGCTTCGGCGGGTGACGAGCAGTACTTC	CASAGDEQYF
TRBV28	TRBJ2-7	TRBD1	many	TGTGCCAGCATCGCGGGACAGGTGACCTCCTACGAGCAGTACTTC	CASIAGQVTSYEQYF
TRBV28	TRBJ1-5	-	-	TGTGCCAGCAGTCGCGACTTCCGGCAGCCCCAGCATTTT	CASSRDFRQPQHF
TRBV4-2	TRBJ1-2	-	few	TGTGCCAGCAGCCAAGAGGGCAGTAGTACTCTAAACTATGGCTACACCTTC	CASSQEGSSTLNYGYTF
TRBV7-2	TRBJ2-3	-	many	TGTGCCAGCAGCGGTTATGCGGGTACGCAGTATTTT	CASSGYAGTQYF
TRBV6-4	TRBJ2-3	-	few	TGTGCCAGCAGTGACGTTCGAGAGGGAAGTAGCACAGATACGCAGTATTTT	CASSDVREGSSTDTQYF
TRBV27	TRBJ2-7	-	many	TGTGCCAGCCATGCGGGCAGAACCTACGAGCAGTACTTC	CASHAGRTYEQYF
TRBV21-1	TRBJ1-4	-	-	TGTGTCAGCAGCAAAGAACCCGTCAAACTGTTTTTT	CVSSKEPVKLFF
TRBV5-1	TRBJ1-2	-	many	TGCGCCAGCAGCTTGGGTATGGCTAACTATGGCTACACCTTC	CASSLGMANYGYTF
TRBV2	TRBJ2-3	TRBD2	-	TGTGCCAGCAGTATTATCCGGGGTAGCGGGCTTACAGATACGCAGTATTTT	CASSIIRGSGLTDTQYF
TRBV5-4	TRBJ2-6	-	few	TGTGCCAGCAGCTTCTCCTCTGACCCTTCTGGGGCCAACGTCCTGACTTTC	CASSFSSDPSGANVLTF
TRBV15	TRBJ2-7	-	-	TGTGCCACCAGCCGGAGAGGCGGCCCAAATTACGAGCAGTACTTC	CATSRRGGPNYEQYF
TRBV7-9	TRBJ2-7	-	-	TGTGCCAGCAGCTTAGGTGTACGGACACGAACCTACGAGCAGTACTTC	CASSLGVRTRTYEQYF
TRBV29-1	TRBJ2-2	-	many	TGCAGCGTGATCGACACCGGGGAGCTGTTTTTT	CSVIDTGELFF
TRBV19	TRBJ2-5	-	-	TGTGCCAGTAGTCGGTGGGGTCTGGAGACCCAGTACTTC	CASSRWGLETQYF
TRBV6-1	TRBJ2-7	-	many	TGTGCCAGCATACGAAGCGGAGGCTCCTACGAGCAGTACTTC	CASIRSGGSYEQYF
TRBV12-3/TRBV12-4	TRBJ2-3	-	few	TGTGCCAGCAGTTTCGGAGGGGGCACAGATACGCAGTATTTT	CASSFGGGTDTQYF
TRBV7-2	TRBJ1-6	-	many	TGTGCCAGCAGCTTAGGTGACTCCTATAATTCACCCCTCCACTTT	CASSLGDSYNSPLHF
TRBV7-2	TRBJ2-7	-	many	TGTGCCAGCAGCGGATCGGCGGGGGCACTCTACGAGCAGTACTTC	CASSGSAGALYEQYF
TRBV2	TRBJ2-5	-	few	TGTGCCAGCAGCCACTATCGGGAGACCCAGTACTTC	CASSHYRETQYF
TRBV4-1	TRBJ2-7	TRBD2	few	TGCGCCAGCAGCCAAGCGACTAGCGGGAAATACGAGCAGTACTTC	CASSQATSGKYEQYF
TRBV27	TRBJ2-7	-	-	TGTGCCAGCAGGGGGGGAAGCTCCTACGAGCAGTACTTC	CASRGGSSYEQYF
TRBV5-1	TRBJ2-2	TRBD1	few	TGCGCCAGCAGCTACCCGGGACAGGGAACGACCGGGGAGCTGTTTTTT	CASSYPGQGTTGELFF
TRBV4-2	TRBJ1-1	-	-	TGTGCCAGCAGCCAAGCCAGGGAGGCTGAAGCTTTCTTT	CASSQAREAEAFF
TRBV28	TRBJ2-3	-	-	TGTGCCAGCAGCTTAAGCTATACGCAGTATTTT	CASSLSYTQYF
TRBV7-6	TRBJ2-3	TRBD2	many	TGTGCCAGCAGCCCGTCGGCTAGCGGGAGCGGGACAGATACGCAGTATTTT	CASSPSASGSGTDTQYF
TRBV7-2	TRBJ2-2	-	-	TGTGCCAGCAGCTTAAATCAGGGGGGGACCGGGGAGCTGTTTTTT	CASSLNQGGTGELFF
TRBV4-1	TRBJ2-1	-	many	TGCGCCAGCAGCCAAGATCAGCTGGGTCCATACTTGCGGTTCTTC	CASSQDQLGPYLRFF
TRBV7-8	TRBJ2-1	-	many	TGTGCCAGCAGCTTCCCGGCGACGGGAGTTAATAATGAGCAGTTCTTC	CASSFPATGVNNEQFF
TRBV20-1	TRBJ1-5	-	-	TGCAGTGCTAGAGCACTAATCCGGGGCCTTAGCAATCAGCCCCAGCATTTT	CSARALIRGLSNQPQHF
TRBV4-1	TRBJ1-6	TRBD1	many	TGCGCCAGCAGCCAGGAGGAGGGGGCAGTCGGTTCACCCCTCCACTTT	CASSQEEGAVGSPLHF
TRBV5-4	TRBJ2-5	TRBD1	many	TGTGCCAGCAGCTCAGGACAGGGGAAGGAGACCCAGTACTTC	CASSSGQGKETQYF
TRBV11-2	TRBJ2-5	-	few	TGTGCCAGCAGCTCCTCCGCCGCTAGCGCAAATCAAGAGACCCAGTACTTC	CASSSSAASANQETQYF
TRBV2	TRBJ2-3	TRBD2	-	TGTGCCAGTCGGCGGGAGGCAGTAGATACGCAGTATTTT	CASRREAVDTQYF
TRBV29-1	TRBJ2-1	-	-	TGCAGCGTTGAAAAAATGCGTAAAGTCAATGAGCAGTTCTTC	CSVEKMRKVNEQFF
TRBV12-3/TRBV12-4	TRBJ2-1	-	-	TGTGCCAGCAGTTTAGATTTGAGCGGCTACAATGAGCAGTTCTTC	CASSLDLSGYNEQFF
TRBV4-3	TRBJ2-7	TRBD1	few	TGCGCCAGCAGCCAGGGACAGCACTACGAGCAGTACTTC	CASSQGQHYEQYF
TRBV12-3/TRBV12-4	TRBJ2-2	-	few	TGTGCCAGCAGTTTGCCTCAGGGGTACCCCGGGGAGCTGTTTTTT	CASSLPQGYPGELFF
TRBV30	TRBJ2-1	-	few	TGTGCCTGGAGGGGGGCTAGCGGCGAGCAGTTCTTC	CAWRGASGEQFF
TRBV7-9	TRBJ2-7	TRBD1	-	TGTGCCAGCAGACTCTCAGGGGGAGCTGGCCACGAGCAGTACTTC	CASRLSGGAGHEQYF